This T cell receptor beta chain was documented in a study of Graves' ophthalmopathy and Graves' hyperthyroidism. Study at large: Peripheral blood was gathered at the point of initial diagnosis, before any treatment started. Study observations and caveats: Among expanded thyroid clonotypes above 0.001 frequency, most also occurred in blood.

RNA transcripts yielded amplified TCR beta CDR3 regions. First-round RT-PCR with HTBI primers preceded a second-round multiplex PCR. TCRdb re-called the multiplex PCR reads through MiXCR, storing one row per CDR3 protein. The data show hundreds of thousands of distinct CDR3 sequences, about 41% seen once. PBMCs were isolated from an approximately 9.4 ml sample of fresh peripheral blood. In germline, CDR1 is LGHNA, CDR2 YSLEER. CDR3 size: 14 residues. In the case of this clonotype: What it binds is unknown. This sequence may be a read error, since a much larger clone differs from it by one base.

V gene TRBV4-3 combines with J gene TRBJ2-5; TRBD1 agrees at 7 bases. What was sequenced was peripheral blood. This clonotype was obtained from an adult man with Graves' ophthalmopathy. The CDR3 DNA follows: TGCGCCGGCAGCCAAGATCGACAGGGCCCACCCCAGTACTTC. The encoded protein is CAGSQDRQGPPQYF.